This entry concerns a single T cell receptor beta chain. The sample is drawn from a study of T cells after yellow fever vaccination. Study summary: Researchers used SMART-Seq v4 Ultra Low Input to prepare fractions that had low cell numbers.

The CDR3 totals 12 residues. V lost 6 bases to trimming and J lost 7 bases; unmatched junction nucleotides: 5. CDR1 MNHEY and CDR2 SMNVEV come from the germline V gene (reference sequence). TCRdb called the 5' RACE reads again in MiXCR, with one record for every CDR3 protein. Of around 300,000 distinct CDR3 sequences listed, approximately 4.5% are singletons. The V and J genes are TRBV27 and TRBJ1-1, with TRBD1 matching over 7 bases. This TCR came from a man between 18 and 29 years old who received the YFV17D yellow fever vaccine. The material sequenced was PBMCs, taken 15 days after the yellow fever booster vaccination. CDR3 amino acids: CASRGTVGEAFF. The CDR3 DNA reads as TGTGCCAGCAGAGGGACAGTCGGTGAAGCTTTCTTT.